This entry describes one TCR beta chain. What it recognizes is unknown. These data originate in a study of OX40 agonist ivuxolimab in advanced cancers. Overall study results and limits: Expanded clones were, on average, more numerous in CD8+ T cells than in CD4+.

Blood got drawn at baseline, again on cycle 4 day 1, and then on cycle 7 day 1. Data came from immunoSEQ multiplex PCR; TCRdb stores just in-frame clones and leaves some out. The sample includes roughly 50,000 clones, 80% to 90% seen only once; the top ten take over 9.5%. CDR1 is SGHTA, CDR2 FQGTGA, per germline. The V and J ends lost 2 bases and 5 bases respectively, with 12 bases between them. The CDR3 has 15 residues. Sequenced here: CD4+ or CD8+ T cells sorted from blood, sampled in a trial of the OX40 agonist ivuxolimab. This clonotype was obtained from an adult with an advanced solid tumor such as melanoma, head and neck, liver or kidney cancer. V and J are TRBV7-3 and TRBJ1-4, with a weak D call TRBD1 (5 bases). CDR3 amino acids: CASSLRGLANEKLFF. Written as DNA, the CDR3 is TGTGCCAGCAGCTTACGGGGACTAGCGAATGAAAAACTGTTTTTT. Combining the CDR3 with reference TRBV7-3 and TRBJ1-4 gives the whole variable domain GAGVSQTPSNKVTEKGKYVELRCDPISGHTALYWYRQSLGQGPEFLIYFQGTGAADDSGLPNDRFFAVRPEGSVSTLKIQRTERGDSAVYLCASSLRGLANEKLFFGSGTQLSVL.